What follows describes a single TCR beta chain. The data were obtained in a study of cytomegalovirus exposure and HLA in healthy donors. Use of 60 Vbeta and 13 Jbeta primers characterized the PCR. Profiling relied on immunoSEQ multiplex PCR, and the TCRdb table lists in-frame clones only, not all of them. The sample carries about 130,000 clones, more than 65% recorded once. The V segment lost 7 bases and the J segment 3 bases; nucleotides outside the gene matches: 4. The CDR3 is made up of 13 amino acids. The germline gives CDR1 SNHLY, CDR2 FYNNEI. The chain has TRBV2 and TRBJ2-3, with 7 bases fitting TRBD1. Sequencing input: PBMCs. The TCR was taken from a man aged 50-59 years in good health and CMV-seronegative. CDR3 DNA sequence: TGTGCCAGCACACAGGGGACGACAGATACGCAGTATTTT. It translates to CASTQGTTDTQYF.